The 20 T cell receptor beta chains reported below all come from one sample, sequenced in a study of metastatic and nonmetastatic thyroid tumors. Every patient underwent thyroid surgery untreated. TCRdb re-called the PCR reads through MiXCR. The sample has approximately 20,000 clones, approximately 12% seen once; the top ten hold about 6%. Specimen: blood. The source is a male donor with papillary thyroid cancer or a benign thyroid nodule (not recorded which). Some clones in this sample may be carry-over from other donors' samples.

At least ten counts were recorded for this clone. The rearrangement joins TRBV20-1 to TRBJ2-6, with D perhaps assigned TRBD1 or TRBD2 (7 bases each). With 2 bases removed from V and 1 base from J, the gap between germline ends came to 18 bases. The CDR3 is 18 residues long. The germline V gene encodes CDR1 DFQATT and CDR2 SNEGSKA (reference sequence). The CDR3 DNA sequence: TGCAGTGCTAGAAGACAGGGAGGGGTATCTTCTGGGGCCAACGTCCTGACTTTC. Its translation: CSARRQGGVSSGANVLTF.

The J gene is TRBJ2-1, the V gene TRBV2; possibly TRBD2 for D (6 bases). Looked up from germline, CDR1 is SNHLY and CDR2 is FYNNEI. V was shortened by 4 bases and J by 6 bases, with 10 bases between the two germline ends. The CDR3 runs 13 residues. CDR3 in amino acids: CASSGEARNEQFF. CDR3 sequence (DNA): TGTGCCAGCAGTGGGGAGGCACGCAATGAGCAGTTCTTC.

The V call is TRBV12-3 or TRBV12-4, the J call TRBJ2-7; no definite D call. With 2 bases removed from V and 6 bases from J, the gap between germline ends came to 14 bases. This CDR3 region has 14 residues. DNA of the CDR3: TGTGCCAGCAGTTTACTGGCCGCTCTGTCCGAGCAGTACTTC. Translated: CASSLLAALSEQYF.

This clone appeared many times. The chain couples TRBV25-1 to TRBJ1-1; D perhaps matches TRBD1 (5 bases). Trimming stripped 1 base from V and 7 bases from J, with 10 bases between. The germline V gene has CDR1 MGHDK and CDR2 SYGVNS. This CDR3 region has 13 residues. CDR3: CASSEWGAGEAFF. CDR3 in DNA: TGTGCCAGCAGTGAATGGGGCGCTGGTGAAGCTTTCTTT.

This clone was found many times. The rearrangement uses TRBV20-1 and TRBJ1-5; 7 bases are shared with TRBD1. The CDR3 runs to 16 residues. Germline CDR1 and CDR2: DFQATT and SNEGSKA (reference sequence). The J segment lost 1 base and the V segment lost 0 bases, leaving 6 bases of the junction unmatched. The CDR3 region is CSARDGGRGSNQPQHF. Here the CDR3 DNA reads TGCAGTGCTAGAGACGGGGGCAGGGGGAGCAATCAGCCCCAGCATTTT.

This chain connects TRBV11-2 to TRBJ2-3; TRBD2 is a possible D gene (5 bases). V was shortened by 2 bases and J by 0 bases, with 12 bases between the two germline ends. From germline, CDR1 is SGHAT and CDR2 FQNNGV. The CDR3 runs to 16 residues. In DNA, the CDR3 is TGTGCCAGCAGCTTAAACGCGGGCCAAAGCACAGATACGCAGTATTTT. This encodes CASSLNAGQSTDTQYF.

This clone was seen many times. This chain links TRBV24-1 with TRBJ2-5; D possibly corresponds to TRBD1 (6 bases). CDR3 size: 16 residues. Germline lookup yields CDR1 KGHDR and CDR2 SFDVKD. The V gene lost 0 bases and the J gene lost 3 bases, with 13 bases spanning the gap. The CDR3 region has the DNA TGTGCCACCAGTGATTTGGAACAGGGCATGGAAGAGACCCAGTACTTC. Translation gives CATSDLEQGMEETQYF.

This clone was observed a handful of times. The chain has TRBV2 and TRBJ2-2; D remains ambiguous. Germline CDR1 is SNHLY and CDR2 is FYNNEI. The CDR3 runs 13 residues. The V end lost 8 bases, the J end lost 4 bases, and 11 bases lay between the germline ends. DNA for the CDR3: TGTGCCAGCGACGACGTAGGCACCGGGGAGCTGTTTTTT. It specifies CASDDVGTGELFF.

By frequency in the sample, this clone is medium-sized (0.01 to 0.1%). The rearrangement uses TRBV6-1 and TRBJ2-7; D not resolved. The length of the CDR3 is 13 residues. The germline V gene encodes CDR1 MNHNS and CDR2 SASEGT. V was cut by 3 bases and J by 0 bases, with 6 bases left in between. As DNA, the CDR3 is TGTGCCAGCAGTGAGACATACTCCTACGAGCAGTACTTC. Encoded protein: CASSETYSYEQYF.

The chain carries TRBV28 and TRBJ1-6; a possible D gene is TRBD1 (6 bases). The CDR3 is 20 residues long. Germline V gene data show CDR1 as MDHEN and CDR2 as SYDVKM. V was clipped by 1 base and J by 0 bases, with 19 bases between them. CDR3 loop: CASSLSGAYLYLSYNSPLHF. DNA for the CDR3: TGTGCCAGCAGTTTATCAGGGGCCTACTTATACCTCTCCTATAATTCACCCCTCCACTTT.

This clone was detected only a few times. This chain joins TRBV27 and TRBJ1-2; 9 nucleotides align to TRBD1. Losses at the gene ends were 5 bases for V and 3 bases for J; bases not matched to a gene: 10. The CDR3 loop spans 16 amino acids. Germline CDR1 is MNHEY and CDR2 is SMNVEV (reference sequence). The CDR3 reads CASSPVGTGSDYGYTF. The DNA of the CDR3 is TGTGCCAGCAGTCCAGTGGGGACAGGGAGTGACTATGGCTACACCTTC.

The CDR3 reads CASSLDALAGFEQYF. Written as DNA, the CDR3 is TGTGCCAGCAGCTTAGATGCCCTAGCGGGGTTCGAGCAGTACTTC. The chain carries TRBV11-2 and TRBJ2-7; TRBD2 matches at 9 bases. The CDR3 is 15 amino acids. V trimming: 0 bases; J trimming: 6 bases; junction bases outside the gene matches: 6. From germline, CDR1 is SGHAT and CDR2 FQNNGV. The variable domain in full, completed from reference TRBV11-2 and TRBJ2-7, reads EAGVAQSPRYKIIEKRQSVAFWCNPISGHATLYWYQQILGQGPKLLIQFQNNGVVDDSQLPKDRFSAERLKGVDSTLKIQPAKLEDSAVYLCASSLDALAGFEQYFGPGTRLTVT.

This clone was counted ten times or more. The chain carries TRBV6-1 and TRBJ1-4; possible D gene TRBD1, 5 bases. The germline V gene encodes CDR1 MNHNS and CDR2 SASEGT. Trimming removed 6 bases from V and 5 bases from J, with 22 bases in between. The CDR3 totals 17 residues. CDR3 nucleotides: TGTGCCAGCAGGCACGGGACCGACGCCGGGAGGAATGAAAAACTGTTTTTT. Its protein product is CASRHGTDAGRNEKLFF.

In its sample, this clone ranks as medium-sized. This chain links TRBV27 with TRBJ2-3, with 9 nucleotides matching TRBD2. Germline V gene sequence: CDR1 MNHEY, CDR2 SMNVEV (reference sequence). V lost 6 bases and J lost 1; bases outside the gene matches: 2. This CDR3 comprises 14 residues. The CDR3 sequence is CASSEREGTDTQYF. CDR3 sequence (DNA): TGTGCCAGCAGCGAGCGGGAGGGCACAGATACGCAGTATTTT.

The chain recombines TRBV15 with TRBJ2-7; D uncertain. There are 13 residues in the CDR3. Germline CDR1 reads LNHNV; CDR2 reads YYDKDF (reference sequence). The germline V and J ends were trimmed by 6 bases and 5 bases, with 14 bases remaining between them. The CDR3 DNA reads as TGTGCCACCAGTTTCGGGTGGACGCACGAGCAGTACTTC. It encodes CATSFGWTHEQYF. The full variable domain, with the rest looked up from reference TRBV15 and TRBJ2-7, is DAMVIQNPRYQVTQFGKPVTLSCSQTLNHNVMYWYQQKSSQAPKLLFHYYDKDFNNEADTPDNFQSRRPNTSFCFLDIRSPGLGDTAMYLCATSFGWTHEQYFGPGTRLTVT.

This clone is categorized as medium-sized. V usage is TRBV19 and J usage is TRBJ2-1; D is undetermined. CDR1 LNHDA and CDR2 SQIVND come from the germline V gene (reference sequence). With 3 bases removed from V and 6 bases from J, the gap between germline ends came to 6 bases. This CDR3 has 12 amino acids. The CDR3 loop is CASSIQPNEQFF. The CDR3 DNA reads TGTGCCAGTAGTATCCAACCCAATGAGCAGTTCTTC.

The sample holds many counts of this clone. The chain combines TRBV19 with TRBJ1-1; no clear D. The CDR3 length is 13 residues. Germline V gives CDR1 LNHDA, CDR2 SQIVND (reference sequence). V gave up 3 bases and J gave up 2 bases, with 7 bases separating them. The CDR3 coding sequence is TGTGCCAGTAGTATCTACGAAAACACTGAAGCTTTCTTT. It specifies CASSIYENTEAFF. Full variable domain (rest looked up from reference TRBV19 and TRBJ1-1): DGGITQSPKYLFRKEGQNVTLSCEQNLNHDAMYWYRQDPGQGLRLIYYSQIVNDFQKGDIAEGYSVSREKKESFPLTVTSAQKNPTAFYLCASSIYENTEAFFGQGTRLTVV.

This clone was found a few times. V usage is TRBV15 and J usage is TRBJ2-1, with D tentatively TRBD2 (5 bases). Between the trimmed V and J ends, which lost 1 base and 8 bases, there was a span of 12 bases. This CDR3 has 14 residues. Germline lookup yields CDR1 LNHNV and CDR2 YYDKDF (reference sequence). The CDR3 loop reads CATSRVRGSHEQFF. The CDR3 coding sequence is TGTGCCACCAGCAGAGTACGGGGAAGTCATGAGCAGTTCTTC.

A few counts support this clone. J is TRBJ2-2 and V is TRBV6-1; 9 nucleotides match TRBD2. V shed 7 bases, J shed 4 bases, and the junction held 7 bases outside the gene matches. The length of the CDR3 is 15 residues. CDR1 is MNHNS, CDR2 SASEGT, per germline. The CDR3 DNA reads as TGTGCCAGCACCCTAGCGGGAATCGGCACCGGGGAGCTGTTTTTT. This gives the protein CASTLAGIGTGELFF.

This clone was found a few times. The chain is built from TRBV28 and TRBJ1-5; TRBD1 is a possible D gene (5 bases). The V gene lost 2 bases and the J gene lost 7 bases, with 9 bases spanning the gap. The CDR3 covers 13 residues. Germline-derived CDR1 and CDR2 are MDHEN and SYDVKM. The CDR3 sequence is CASSLMGGQPQHF. The CDR3 coding sequence is TGTGCCAGCAGTTTAATGGGGGGGCAGCCCCAGCATTTT.